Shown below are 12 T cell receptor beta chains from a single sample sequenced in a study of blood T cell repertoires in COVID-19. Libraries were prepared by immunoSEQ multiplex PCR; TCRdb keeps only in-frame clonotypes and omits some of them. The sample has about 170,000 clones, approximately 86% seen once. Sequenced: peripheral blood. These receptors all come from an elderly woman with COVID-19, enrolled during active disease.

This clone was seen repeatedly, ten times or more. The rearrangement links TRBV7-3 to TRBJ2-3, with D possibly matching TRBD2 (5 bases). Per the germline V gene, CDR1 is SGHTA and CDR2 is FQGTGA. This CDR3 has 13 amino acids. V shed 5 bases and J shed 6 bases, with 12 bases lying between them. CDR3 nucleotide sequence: TGTGCCAGCAGCCTCGGACGGGATGATACGCAGTATTTT. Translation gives CASSLGRDDTQYF. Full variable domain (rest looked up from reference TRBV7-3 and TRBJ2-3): GAGVSQTPSNKVTEKGKYVELRCDPISGHTALYWYRQSLGQGPEFLIYFQGTGAADDSGLPNDRFFAVRPEGSVSTLKIQRTERGDSAVYLCASSLGRDDTQYFGPGTRLTVL.

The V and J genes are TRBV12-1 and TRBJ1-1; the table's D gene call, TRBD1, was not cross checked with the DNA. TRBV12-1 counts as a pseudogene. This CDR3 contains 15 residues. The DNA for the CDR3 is TGTGCCAGCAGCCCGCTCGACAGGGTCAACACTGAAGCTTTCTTT. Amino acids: CASSPLDRVNTEAFF.

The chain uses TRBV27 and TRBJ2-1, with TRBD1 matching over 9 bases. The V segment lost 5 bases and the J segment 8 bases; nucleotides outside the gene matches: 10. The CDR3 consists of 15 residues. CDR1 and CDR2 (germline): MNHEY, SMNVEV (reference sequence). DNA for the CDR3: TGTGCCAGCAGTCCCCGACAGGGGGACTTGTATGAGCAGTTCTTC. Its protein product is CASSPRQGDLYEQFF.

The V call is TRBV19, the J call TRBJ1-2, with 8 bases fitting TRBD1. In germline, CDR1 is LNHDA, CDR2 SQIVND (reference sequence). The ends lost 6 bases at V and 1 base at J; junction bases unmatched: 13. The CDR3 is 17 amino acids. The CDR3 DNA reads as TGTGCCAGTAGGCCGGGACAGGCCGAACTATTTAACTATGGCTACACCTTC. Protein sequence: CASRPGQAELFNYGYTF.

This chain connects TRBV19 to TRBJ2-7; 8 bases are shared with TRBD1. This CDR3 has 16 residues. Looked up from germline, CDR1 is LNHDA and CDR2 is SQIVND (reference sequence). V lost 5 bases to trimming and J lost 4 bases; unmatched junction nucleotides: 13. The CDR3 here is CASSAASGTGAYEQYF. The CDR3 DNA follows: TGTGCCAGTAGTGCGGCCTCCGGGACAGGAGCTTACGAGCAGTACTTC.

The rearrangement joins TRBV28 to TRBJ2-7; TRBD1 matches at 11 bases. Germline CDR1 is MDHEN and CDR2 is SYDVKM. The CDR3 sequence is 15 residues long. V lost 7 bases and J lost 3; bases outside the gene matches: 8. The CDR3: CASNPGTGGYYEQYF. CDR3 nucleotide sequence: TGTGCCAGCAACCCAGGGACAGGGGGTTACTACGAGCAGTACTTC.

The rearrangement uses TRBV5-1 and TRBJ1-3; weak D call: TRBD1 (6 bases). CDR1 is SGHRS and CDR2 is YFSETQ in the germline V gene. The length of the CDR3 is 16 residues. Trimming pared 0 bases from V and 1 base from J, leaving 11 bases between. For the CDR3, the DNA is TGCGCCAGCAGCTTGGAGGCAGGGGTATCTGGAAACACCATATATTTT. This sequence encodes CASSLEAGVSGNTIYF.

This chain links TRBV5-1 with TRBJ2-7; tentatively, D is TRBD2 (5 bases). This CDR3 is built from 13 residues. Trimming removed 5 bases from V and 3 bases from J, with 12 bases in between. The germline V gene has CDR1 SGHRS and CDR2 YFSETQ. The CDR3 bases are TGCGCCAGCAGGGGGAGCTCCTTCTACGAGCAGTACTTC. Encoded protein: CASRGSSFYEQYF.

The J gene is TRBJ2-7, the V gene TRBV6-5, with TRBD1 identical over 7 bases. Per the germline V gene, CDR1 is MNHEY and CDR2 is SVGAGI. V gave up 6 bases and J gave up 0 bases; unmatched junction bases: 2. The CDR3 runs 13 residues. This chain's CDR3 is CASRTGSSYEQYF. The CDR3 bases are TGTGCCAGCAGGACAGGGAGCTCCTACGAGCAGTACTTC.

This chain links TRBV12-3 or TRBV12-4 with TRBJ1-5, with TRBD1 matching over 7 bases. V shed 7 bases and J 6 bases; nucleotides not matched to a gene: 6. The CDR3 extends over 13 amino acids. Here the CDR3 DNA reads TGTGCCAGCACTAGACAGGGCATTCAGCCCCAGCATTTT. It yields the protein CASTRQGIQPQHF.

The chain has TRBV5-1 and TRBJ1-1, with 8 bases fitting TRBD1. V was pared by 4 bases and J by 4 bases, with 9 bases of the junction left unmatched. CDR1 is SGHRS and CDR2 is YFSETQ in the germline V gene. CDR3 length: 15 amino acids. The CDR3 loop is CASSPDRVEFTEAFF. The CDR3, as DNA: TGCGCCAGCAGCCCGGACAGGGTCGAGTTCACTGAAGCTTTCTTT.

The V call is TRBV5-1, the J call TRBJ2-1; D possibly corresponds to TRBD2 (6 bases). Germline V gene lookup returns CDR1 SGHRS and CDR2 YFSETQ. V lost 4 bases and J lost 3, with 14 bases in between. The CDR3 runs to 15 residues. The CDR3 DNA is TGCGCCAGCAGCCCCCTCTCGCGGGGCTACAATGAGCAGTTCTTC. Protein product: CASSPLSRGYNEQFF.